This TCR beta chain was profiled in a study of T-cell memory formation after mild COVID-19 (dated by TCRdb to about 2021). Concerning the study at large: TCR sequence clusters from the two donors were largely donor specific. In two donors, T-cell clones that expanded and contracted after mild COVID-19 were followed by sequencing TCRalpha and TCRbeta repertoires longitudinally. Two young, previously healthy adult volunteers, one female and one male, were included in the cohort. The paper's findings and limits, for the study overall: Some responding clones were found in pre-infection memory, which suggests that pre-existing cross-reactive memory T cells took part in the SARS-CoV-2 response. Contracting CD4+ clones were located mainly in the CM and EM memory subsets, whereas CD8+ clones were found to be enriched in EMRA. Clones that contracted from day 15 to 85 showed balanced CD4/CD8 phenotypes, whereas a second wave of clones that expanded from day 15 to 37 leaned towards CD4+. The study covered only a couple of mild cases, and larger cohorts including severe cases with pre-infection samples were considered necessary. The second-wave clones that peaked on day 37 were not confirmed to be SARS-CoV-2 specific.

There are a few counts of this clonotype. What antigen it recognizes has not been identified. No base-level quality is on record; no much larger clone is a single base apart. Ficoll-Paque density gradient centrifugation was the method used to isolate PBMCs. V drops 5 bases and J drops 1 base, leaving 11 bases in between. Measured from the cysteine to the phenylalanine, the CDR3 is 14 residues long. The read is trimmed to its CDR3 DNA, 42 bases read in frame from base 1. For CDR1 and CDR2, the germline V gene lists SGHVS and FQNEAQ. This sample was sequenced with an Illumina NovaSeq 6000. TCRalpha and TCRbeta cDNA libraries were constructed by 5'RACE with constant-segment primers, with sample barcodes and unique molecular identifiers being introduced. RNA was extracted from every sample with Trizol reagent. Amplification of the libraries took two PCR steps, and the second step added a second sample barcode plus Illumina TruSeq adapters. Sequencing of libraries was performed on an Illumina NovaSeq with 2 x 150 bp paired-end reads. As for the original processing: Reads were demultiplexed and collapsed into UMI-guided consensus sequences with migec v1.2.7. Using mixcr v2.1.11, UMI consensuses were aligned to TRA and TRB V and J templates and then assembled into clonotypes. Expanded or contracted clonotypes were those called significant by both edgeR and NoisET, with noise models trained on biological replicates. edgeR calls used a false discovery rate-adjusted p below 0.01 and a log2 fold-change threshold of 1. PCA with hierarchical clustering of max-normalized trajectories of the 1000 most abundant clonotypes was used as exploratory dynamics analysis. The CD4 or CD8 phenotype of responding clones was assigned using the separately sequenced CD4+ and CD8+ repertoires. The public reads were reprocessed in TCRdb via fastp at Q25 and MiXCR, keeping in-frame beta chains. Rows with one shared CDR3 protein collapse into an entry with the most common genes and DNA. Here the V and J calls rest on TCRdb's processing, not on the authors' analysis. Here the sample has about 140,000 distinct CDR3 sequences; 13% to 15% occur a single time. The ten largest make up more than 25% of the sample.

Here the chain combines TRBV7-8 and TRBJ1-1; the D gene is not confidently resolved. The sequence came from an adult woman who had mild COVID-19 (a few samples of this study predate the infection). The sample titles of this study are shuffled in the database, so cell type and time point are left out; the donor was told from shared clones. Sequencing was carried out using PBMCs or a T cell subset sorted from them (not recorded which). The bases are TGTGCCAGCAGCCTCGAGGCTGGGAACACTGAAGCTTTCTTT. Translated, it gives CASSLEAGNTEAFF.